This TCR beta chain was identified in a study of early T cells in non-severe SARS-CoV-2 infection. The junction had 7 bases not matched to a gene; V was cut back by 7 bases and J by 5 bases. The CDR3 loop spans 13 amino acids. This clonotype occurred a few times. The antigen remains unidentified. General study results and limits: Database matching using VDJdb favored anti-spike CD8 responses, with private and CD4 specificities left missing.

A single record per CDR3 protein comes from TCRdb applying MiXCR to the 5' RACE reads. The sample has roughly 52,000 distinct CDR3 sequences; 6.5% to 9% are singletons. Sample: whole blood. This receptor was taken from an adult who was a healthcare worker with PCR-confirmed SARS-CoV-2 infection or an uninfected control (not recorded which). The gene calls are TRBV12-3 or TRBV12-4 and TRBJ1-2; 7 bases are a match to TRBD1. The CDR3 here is CASIKQGIYGYTF. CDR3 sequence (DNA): TGTGCCAGCATCAAACAGGGGATTTATGGCTACACCTTC.